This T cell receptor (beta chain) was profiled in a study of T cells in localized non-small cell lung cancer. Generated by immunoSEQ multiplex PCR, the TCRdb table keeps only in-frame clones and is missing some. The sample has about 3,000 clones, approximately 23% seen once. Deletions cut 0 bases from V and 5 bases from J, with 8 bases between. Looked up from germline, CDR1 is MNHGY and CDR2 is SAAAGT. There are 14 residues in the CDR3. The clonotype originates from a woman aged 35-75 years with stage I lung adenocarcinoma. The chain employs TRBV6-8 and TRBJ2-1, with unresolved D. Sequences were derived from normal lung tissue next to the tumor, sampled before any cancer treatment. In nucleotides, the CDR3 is TGTGCCAGCAGTTACTCGGGTAGGAACAATGAGCAGTTCTTC. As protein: CASSYSGRNNEQFF.